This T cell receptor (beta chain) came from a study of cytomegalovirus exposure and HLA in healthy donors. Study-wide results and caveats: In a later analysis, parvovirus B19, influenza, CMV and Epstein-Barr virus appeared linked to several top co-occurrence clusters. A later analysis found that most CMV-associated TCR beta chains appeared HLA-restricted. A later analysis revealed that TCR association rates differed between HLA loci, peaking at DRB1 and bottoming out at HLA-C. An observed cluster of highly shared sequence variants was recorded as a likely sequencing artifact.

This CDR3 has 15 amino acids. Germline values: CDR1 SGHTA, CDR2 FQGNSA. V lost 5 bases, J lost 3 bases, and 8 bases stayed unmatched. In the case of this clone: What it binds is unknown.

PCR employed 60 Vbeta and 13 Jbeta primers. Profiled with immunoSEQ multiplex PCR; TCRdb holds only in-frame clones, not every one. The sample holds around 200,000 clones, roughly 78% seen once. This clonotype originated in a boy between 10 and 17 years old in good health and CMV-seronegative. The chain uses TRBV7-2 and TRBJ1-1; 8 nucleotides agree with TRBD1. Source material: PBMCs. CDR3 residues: CASSRETGEHTEAFF. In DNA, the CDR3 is TGTGCCAGCAGCAGGGAGACAGGGGAACACACTGAAGCTTTCTTT.